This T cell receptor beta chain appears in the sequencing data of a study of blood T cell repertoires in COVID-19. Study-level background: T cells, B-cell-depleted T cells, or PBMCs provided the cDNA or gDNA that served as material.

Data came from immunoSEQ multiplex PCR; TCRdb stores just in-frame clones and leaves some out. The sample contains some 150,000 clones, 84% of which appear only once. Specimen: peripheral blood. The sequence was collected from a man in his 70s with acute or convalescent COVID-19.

The CDR3 nucleotides are TGTGCCTGGAGTGTACAGGGAAGAGGGATGAACACTGAAGCTTTCTTT. Translated, it gives CAWSVQGRGMNTEAFF. This chain joins TRBV30 and TRBJ1-1; possible D gene TRBD1, 6 bases. The CDR3 loop spans 16 amino acids. Germline CDR1 GTSNPN, CDR2 SVGIG (reference sequence). V was trimmed by 0 bases and J by 0 bases, leaving 14 bases between them.